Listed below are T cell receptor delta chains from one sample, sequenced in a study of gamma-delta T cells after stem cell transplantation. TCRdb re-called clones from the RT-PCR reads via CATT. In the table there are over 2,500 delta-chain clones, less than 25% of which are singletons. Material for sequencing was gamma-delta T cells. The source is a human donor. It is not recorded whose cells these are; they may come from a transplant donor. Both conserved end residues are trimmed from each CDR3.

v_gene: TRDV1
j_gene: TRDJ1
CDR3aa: ALGGKWGARRGLYTDKLI

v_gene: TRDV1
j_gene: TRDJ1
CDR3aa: ALGLFFQSPYWGIRVSDKLI

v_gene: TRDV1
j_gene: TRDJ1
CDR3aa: ALGEPAPYGLGDRKLI

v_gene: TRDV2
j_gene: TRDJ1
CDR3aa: ACDTGTGGYASDKLI

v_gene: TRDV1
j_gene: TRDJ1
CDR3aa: ALGGSINFHQVLVTLKLI

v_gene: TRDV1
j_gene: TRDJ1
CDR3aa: ALGELVSTTGGYGELYTDKLI

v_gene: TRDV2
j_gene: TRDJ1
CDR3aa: ACDSLLRGDTGKLI

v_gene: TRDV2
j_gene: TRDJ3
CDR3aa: ACDTVGLGDPSWDTRQMF

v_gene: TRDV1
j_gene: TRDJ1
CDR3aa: ALGEQLPSLVVGDCDKLI

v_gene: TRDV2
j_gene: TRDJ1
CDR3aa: ACDTLVYTDKLI

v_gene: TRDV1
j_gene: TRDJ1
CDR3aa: ALGAAFLLPWGRDYTDKLI

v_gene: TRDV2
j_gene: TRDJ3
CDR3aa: ACDTYATGGPGSWDTRQMF

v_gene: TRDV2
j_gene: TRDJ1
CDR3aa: ACDWIGSGTDKLI

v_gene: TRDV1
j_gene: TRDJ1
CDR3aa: ALGEQATYSWGMRTDKLI

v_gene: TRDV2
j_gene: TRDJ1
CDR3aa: ACDTLESSDKLI

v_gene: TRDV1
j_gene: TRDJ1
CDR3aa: ALGERGPNEFVLNYTDKLI

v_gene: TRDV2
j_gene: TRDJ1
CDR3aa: ACEPLLGDKGTDKLI

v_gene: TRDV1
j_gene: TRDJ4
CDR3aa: ALGEPFPTGSRTGGYSLI

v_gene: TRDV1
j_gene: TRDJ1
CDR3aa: ALGEHPSPWGIPRGDKLI

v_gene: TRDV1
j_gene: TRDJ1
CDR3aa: ALGELSASQGRPIRVGDRGKLI

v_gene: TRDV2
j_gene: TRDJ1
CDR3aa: ACDTLGGTQGTDKLI

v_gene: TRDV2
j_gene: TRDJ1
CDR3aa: ACDTVSTGMIRAPGRELI

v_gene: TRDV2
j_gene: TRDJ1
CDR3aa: ACDTVLGEQRGTDKLI

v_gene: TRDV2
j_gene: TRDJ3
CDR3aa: ACDTVLGDSLPSWDTQQMF

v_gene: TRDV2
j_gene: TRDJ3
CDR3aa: ACDTGGYGAWDTRQMF

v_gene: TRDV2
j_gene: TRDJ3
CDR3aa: ACDTYSPLGVSDWDTRQMF

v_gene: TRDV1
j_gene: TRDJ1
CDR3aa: ALGLAFGTLYTDKLI

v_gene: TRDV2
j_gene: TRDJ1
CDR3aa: ACDTILQPPATDKLI

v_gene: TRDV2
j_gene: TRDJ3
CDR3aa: ACDTVGLTGGSGRSAWDTRQMF

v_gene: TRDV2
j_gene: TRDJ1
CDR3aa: ACDTLRGVTGGSTDKLI

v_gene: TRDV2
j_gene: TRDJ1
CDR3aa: ACDTMLGTGGGYTDKLI

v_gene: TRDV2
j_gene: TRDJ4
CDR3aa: ACDTVGGKSGPLI

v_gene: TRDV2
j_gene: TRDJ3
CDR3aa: ACDRLGDPHSWDTRQMF

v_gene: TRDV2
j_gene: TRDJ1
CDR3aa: ACDLLGAPYTDKLI

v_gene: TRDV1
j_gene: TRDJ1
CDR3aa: ALGELKLPLYWGTPTHTDKLI

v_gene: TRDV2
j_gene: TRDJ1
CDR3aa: ACDTEILGDSSDTDKLI

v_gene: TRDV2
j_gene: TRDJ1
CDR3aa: ACDIAGGYDDKLI

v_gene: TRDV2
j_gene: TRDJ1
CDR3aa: ACDPVTGGSLPKLI

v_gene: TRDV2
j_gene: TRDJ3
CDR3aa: ACDTVLGDTPSSWDTRQMF

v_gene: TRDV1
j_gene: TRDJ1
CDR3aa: ALGERGFHRDTDKLI